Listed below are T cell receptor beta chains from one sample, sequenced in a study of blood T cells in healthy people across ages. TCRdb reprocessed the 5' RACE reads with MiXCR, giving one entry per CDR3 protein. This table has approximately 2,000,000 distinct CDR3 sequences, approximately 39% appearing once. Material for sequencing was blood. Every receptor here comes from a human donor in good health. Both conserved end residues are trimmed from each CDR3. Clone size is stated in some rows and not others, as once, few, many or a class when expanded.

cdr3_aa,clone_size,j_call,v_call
ASSLADLCEQY,NA,TRBJ2-7,TRBV5-1
ASSFGLGGTEQY,few,TRBJ2-7,TRBV5-5
VSNPVGGTNEQY,NA,TRBJ2-7,TRBV12-3/TRBV12-4
ASSLGRDRGSHEQY,NA,TRBJ2-7,TRBV27
AISEFDPDSNYGYT,many,TRBJ1-2,TRBV10-3
SATPTGPTAF,NA,TRBJ1-1,TRBV20-1
ASSFTPEGVQETQY,few,TRBJ2-5,TRBV12-3/TRBV12-4
ASSLAGFSYEQY,many,TRBJ2-7,TRBV7-9
SASPGVETQY,NA,TRBJ2-5,TRBV20-1
SASKQGAYEQY,NA,TRBJ2-7,TRBV20-1
SVVNGQSSYNEQF,few,TRBJ2-1,TRBV29-1
SVELAGGCYNEQF,NA,TRBJ2-1,TRBV29-1
ASSFKRRGLLLSPADTQY,NA,TRBJ2-3,TRBV12-3/TRBV12-4
ASSQYTGELF,once,TRBJ2-2,TRBV7-2
ASSRLGAPVIANYGYT,NA,TRBJ1-2,TRBV9
ASSDGGAGYEQY,few,TRBJ2-7,TRBV25-1
ASSLGHAGAWRSSYNEQF,NA,TRBJ2-1,TRBV7-2
ASSLERGGWDEQF,NA,TRBJ2-1,TRBV7-3
ASALGHQPQH,NA,TRBJ1-5,TRBV12-5
ASSLRQGAGGYT,many,TRBJ1-2,TRBV7-2
ASMWTGGDYEQY,few,TRBJ2-7,TRBV27
AISEVGQPGGYT,once,TRBJ1-2,TRBV10-3
ASSETSGGLLYEQF,few,TRBJ2-1,TRBV3-1
ASSVGEGFSYEQY,NA,TRBJ2-7,TRBV9
ASSPSILAGGTDTQY,NA,TRBJ2-3,TRBV28
ASSYTTGREAF,NA,TRBJ1-1,TRBV5-1
ATSDYLRDQPQH,NA,TRBJ1-5,TRBV24-1
ASRWGMAYEQY,once,TRBJ2-7,TRBV6-2/TRBV6-3
ASSRTVGNTDTQY,few,TRBJ2-3,TRBV4-3
ASSPPGGNRGEQY,once,TRBJ2-7,TRBV18
ATSSGREDTEAF,once,TRBJ1-1,TRBV15
ASSFSAGRSGKLF,once,TRBJ1-4,TRBV28
ASSQAYGTGETQY,few,TRBJ2-5,TRBV14
ASSLGQKGDEQY,NA,TRBJ2-7,TRBV5-1
ASSLARQADTQY,NA,TRBJ2-3,TRBV7-2
SVQANPPDSPLH,NA,TRBJ1-6,TRBV29-1
ASSQGGVRGGQETQY,NA,TRBJ2-5,TRBV4-2
ASSIDRQETQY,few,TRBJ2-5,TRBV12-3/TRBV12-4
ASSVRASGGGNEQF,NA,TRBJ2-1,TRBV9
ASSINRGQNSPLH,few,TRBJ1-6,TRBV7-3
ASSPGLGLGETQY,once,NA,TRBV7-7
ASSYSKKGYEQY,few,TRBJ2-7,TRBV6-2/TRBV6-3
ASSQAPYSSSEQY,NA,NA,TRBV4-1
ASSPGQNLYEQY,NA,TRBJ2-7,TRBV18
ASSQWDRDSNYGYT,many,TRBJ1-2,TRBV3-1
ASGLILPEAF,NA,TRBJ1-1,TRBV12-5
SVGSGEETQY,few,TRBJ2-5,TRBV29-1
SANEYERGATIEQF,few,TRBJ2-1,TRBV20-1
ASSLDGATNEKLF,many,TRBJ1-4,TRBV11-2
AIRQTYNSPLH,NA,TRBJ1-6,TRBV10-3
ASIITLSNQPQH,NA,TRBJ1-5,TRBV6-1
ATSDLGLSYGYT,NA,TRBJ1-2,TRBV24-1
ASSLPTGNQPQH,NA,TRBJ1-5,TRBV28
SVEDRGFEVASTDTQY,few,TRBJ2-3,TRBV29-1
ASSIQLGEGYT,NA,TRBJ1-2,TRBV12-3/TRBV12-4
SVTGEVYSGYT,NA,TRBJ1-2,TRBV29-1
ASSAGDSSPLH,few,TRBJ1-6,TRBV6-1